Below are 30 T cell receptor beta chains sequenced from a single sample in a study of OX40 agonist ivuxolimab in advanced cancers. Sequencing used immunoSEQ multiplex PCR; TCRdb keeps in-frame clones, though not all of them. The data hold 50,000 to 65,000 clones, with roughly 92% observed a single time. The specimen comprised CD4+ or CD8+ T cells sorted from blood, sampled in a trial of the OX40 agonist ivuxolimab. These receptors all stem from an adult with an advanced solid tumor such as melanoma, head and neck, liver or kidney cancer.

The J gene is TRBJ2-2, the V gene TRBV9; no clear D. CDR1 and CDR2 (germline): SGDLS, YYNGEE. This CDR3 contains 15 residues. Between the trimmed V and J ends, which lost 4 bases and 1 base, there was a span of 11 bases. The CDR3 protein is CASSPWTGNTGELFF. CDR3 in DNA: TGTGCCAGCAGCCCTTGGACGGGGAACACCGGGGAGCTGTTTTTT.

V usage is TRBV27 and J usage is TRBJ2-7; D possibly corresponds to TRBD1 (6 bases). The CDR3 consists of 14 residues. Per germline, CDR1 MNHEY and CDR2 SMNVEV (reference sequence). V lost 5 bases, J lost 4 bases, and 15 bases lay in between. CDR3 amino acids: CASSNRDTDYEQYF. The CDR3 region has the DNA TGTGCCAGCAGTAACCGGGACACTGATTACGAGCAGTACTTC.

The chain carries TRBV10-3 and TRBJ1-5; D perhaps matches TRBD1 (5 bases). The CDR3 totals 15 residues. Per germline, CDR1 ENHRY and CDR2 SYGVKD. The V gene lost 2 bases and the J gene lost 1 base, with 9 bases spanning the gap. The CDR3 sequence is CAISEGRGSNQPQHF. The CDR3 nucleotides are TGTGCCATCAGTGAGGGAAGGGGCAGCAATCAGCCCCAGCATTTT.

The V and J genes are TRBV13 and TRBJ2-1; D unresolved. This CDR3 contains 14 residues. V was clipped by 0 bases and J by 7 bases, with 10 bases between them. Germline assignment: CDR1 PRHDT and CDR2 FYEKMQ (reference sequence). Here the CDR3 DNA reads TGTGCCAGCAGCTTAGGAGATTATGGAAATGAGCAGTTCTTC. Translated: CASSLGDYGNEQFF.

This clone was found once. V usage is TRBV6-5 and J usage is TRBJ1-2; no clear D. This CDR3 region has 15 residues. Trimming removed 0 bases from V and 2 bases from J, with 10 bases in between. CDR1 and CDR2 from the germline V gene are MNHEY and SVGAGI. In DNA, the CDR3 is TGTGCCAGCAGTTACTCTCAAGCCCTAAACTATGGCTACACCTTC. Translating gives CASSYSQALNYGYTF.

V and J are TRBV2 and TRBJ1-5, with 8 bases identical to TRBD1. Germline V gene data show CDR1 as SNHLY and CDR2 as FYNNEI. After removal of 5 bases from V and 7 bases from J, the junction contained 4 bases not matched to a gene. CDR3 length: 13 amino acids. DNA for the CDR3: TGTGCCAGCAGTACAGGGGGTTGGCAGCCCCAGCATTTT. Translation: CASSTGGWQPQHF.

The rearrangement links TRBV14 to TRBJ2-5; TRBD2 aligns across 7 bases. J gave up 2 bases and V 6 bases, and 12 bases lay outside the gene matches. The V gene's germline CDR1 is SGHDN and CDR2 FVKESK. The CDR3 length is 16 residues. The CDR3 sequence is CASRLGGGGPQETQYF. The DNA for the CDR3 is TGTGCCAGCAGACTTGGGGGGGGAGGGCCTCAAGAGACCCAGTACTTC. Supplemented by reference TRBV14 and TRBJ2-5, the full variable domain reads EAGVTQFPSHSVIEKGQTVTLRCDPISGHDNLYWYRRVMGKEIKFLLHFVKESKQDESGMPNNRFLAERTGGTYSTLKVQPAELEDSGVYFCASRLGGGGPQETQYFGPGTRLLVL.

This CDR3 is CSVDRSGGHEQYF. CDR3 bases: TGCAGCGTTGATAGGTCAGGGGGCCACGAGCAGTACTTC. This chain links TRBV29-1 with TRBJ2-7; 8 bases are a match to TRBD1. The CDR3 length is 13 residues. V lost 3 bases, J lost 5 bases, and 6 bases stayed unmatched. Germline loops: CDR1 SQVTM, CDR2 ANQGSEA.

V and J are TRBV14 and TRBJ2-5, with 11 bases aligning to TRBD2. CDR1 SGHDN and CDR2 FVKESK come from the germline V gene. V lost 7 bases to trimming and J lost 5 bases; unmatched junction nucleotides: 9. This CDR3 comprises 15 residues. CDR3 region: CASNLAGGSHETQYF. In DNA, the CDR3 is TGTGCCAGCAACTTAGCGGGAGGGTCCCACGAGACCCAGTACTTC.

The chain links TRBV2 to TRBJ1-2, with 8 bases identical to TRBD1. V shed 8 bases and J 5 bases; nucleotides not matched to a gene: 13. There are 15 residues in the CDR3. Germline values: CDR1 SNHLY, CDR2 FYNNEI. CDR3 amino acids: CASESTGEVWYGYTF. The CDR3 DNA sequence: TGTGCCAGCGAATCGACAGGGGAGGTGTGGTATGGCTACACCTTC.

The gene calls are TRBV14 and TRBJ1-2; 9 nucleotides align to TRBD1. CDR1 is SGHDN, CDR2 FVKESK, per germline. The J segment lost 3 bases and the V segment lost 4 bases, leaving 3 bases of the junction unmatched. CDR3 size: 14 residues. This chain's CDR3 is CASSPWTGDYGYTF. The CDR3 coding sequence is TGTGCCAGCAGCCCGTGGACAGGGGACTATGGCTACACCTTC.

The CDR3 loop is CASSVGQGIYEQYF. The DNA for the CDR3 is TGTGCCAGCAGCGTGGGACAGGGGATCTACGAGCAGTACTTC. This chain links TRBV9 with TRBJ2-7; TRBD1 matches 10 bases. The length of the CDR3 is 14 residues. CDR1 is SGDLS, CDR2 YYNGEE, per germline. J was trimmed by 3 bases and V by 2 bases; bases with no gene match: 2.

The table lists this clone with a count of one. This rearrangement joins TRBV10-2 to TRBJ1-3; D gene ambiguous. The germline CDR1 and CDR2 sequences are WSHSY and SAAADI. The CDR3 is 13 residues long. V lost 8 bases to trimming and J lost 0 bases, with 8 bases between them. The CDR3 DNA reads as TGCGCCAGCGGGAGGAGCTCTGGAAACACCATATATTTT. Protein sequence: CASGRSSGNTIYF.

The CDR3 nucleotides read TGCGCCAGCAGCCATATTACTAGCGTACAAGAGACCCAGTACTTC. Translated: CASSHITSVQETQYF. The V and J genes are TRBV4-1 and TRBJ2-5; 7 bases are shared with TRBD2. V dropped 3 bases and J dropped 2; count of bases not matched to a gene: 6. Germline V gene lookup returns CDR1 MGHRA and CDR2 YSYEKL. The CDR3 length is 15 residues.

The V call is TRBV29-1, the J call TRBJ1-1; D ambiguous. The CDR3 is 16 residues long. From germline, CDR1 is SQVTM and CDR2 ANQGSEA. V shed 0 bases and J shed 1 base, with 15 bases lying between them. CDR3 protein: CSVEDVSGRTNTEAFF. As DNA, the CDR3 is TGCAGCGTTGAAGATGTATCTGGCAGGACGAACACTGAAGCTTTCTTT.

The chain recombines TRBV11-2 with TRBJ2-7, with 8 bases matching TRBD2. J gave up 0 bases and V 0 bases, and 4 bases lay outside the gene matches. CDR3 length: 16 residues. Germline V lookup: CDR1 SGHAT, CDR2 FQNNGV. The CDR3 nucleotides are TGTGCCAGCAGCTTAGATAGCGGGACCCACTCCTACGAGCAGTACTTC. It translates to CASSLDSGTHSYEQYF. Together with reference TRBV11-2 and TRBJ2-7, the CDR3 gives the full variable domain: EAGVAQSPRYKIIEKRQSVAFWCNPISGHATLYWYQQILGQGPKLLIQFQNNGVVDDSQLPKDRFSAERLKGVDSTLKIQPAKLEDSAVYLCASSLDSGTHSYEQYFGPGTRLTVT.

The rearrangement uses TRBV29-1 and TRBJ2-1; TRBD1 might be the D (6 bases). V lost 6 bases to trimming and J lost 6 bases, with 12 bases between them. CDR3 length equals 12 residues. Germline values: CDR1 SQVTM, CDR2 ANQGSEA. CDR3 DNA sequence: TGCAGCGTGAACAGGGACGGCAATGAGCAGTTCTTC. Its protein product is CSVNRDGNEQFF.

The J gene is TRBJ2-5, the V gene TRBV5-1; the match to TRBD1 covers 7 bases. The J call may be wrong; the DNA end is better matched by TRBJ2-7. Germline CDR1 SGHRS, CDR2 YFSETQ. CDR3 length: 18 residues. CDR3: CASSRQTLTGYHAYEQYF. DNA of the CDR3: TGCGCCAGCAGCCGACAAACATTGACAGGGTATCATGCCTACGAGCAGTACTTC.

This chain joins TRBV19 and TRBJ1-1; D may be TRBD1 (5 bases). This CDR3 has 13 amino acids. Germline V gives CDR1 LNHDA, CDR2 SQIVND (reference sequence). Trimming took off 10 bases at V and 0 bases at J, with 12 bases between the two ends. CDR3 in DNA: TGTGCCATTAGACCAGGGATGAACACTGAAGCTTTCTTT. Translation gives CAIRPGMNTEAFF.

The V and J genes are TRBV7-9 and TRBJ2-2, with 8 bases that match TRBD1. From germline, CDR1 is SEHNR and CDR2 FQNEAQ (reference sequence). The CDR3 sequence is 17 residues long. V shed 6 bases, J shed 1 base, and the junction held 10 bases outside the gene matches. CDR3 loop: CASSFTTGTGNTGELFF. DNA for the CDR3: TGTGCCAGCAGTTTCACCACCGGGACAGGGAACACCGGGGAGCTGTTTTTT.

The V call is TRBV11-2, the J call TRBJ1-1; D is unclear. V gave up 5 bases and J gave up 0 bases, with 10 bases separating them. The CDR3 has 14 amino acids. Germline CDR1 and CDR2: SGHAT and FQNNGV. Here the CDR3 reads CASSPRAVNTEAFF. CDR3 in DNA: TGTGCCAGCAGCCCCCGGGCGGTGAACACTGAAGCTTTCTTT.

The chain joins TRBV5-1 to TRBJ1-6; D is possibly TRBD1 (6 bases). The V gene lost 3 bases and the J gene lost 4 bases, with 14 bases spanning the gap. The CDR3 extends over 16 amino acids. Germline V lookup: CDR1 SGHRS, CDR2 YFSETQ. The CDR3 loop is CASSYEGTPYNSPLHF. CDR3 bases: TGCGCCAGCAGCTATGAAGGGACACCTTATAATTCACCCCTCCACTTT.

The V and J genes are TRBV7-9 and TRBJ2-5; D might be TRBD1 or TRBD2, each matching 5 bases. V lost 5 bases and J 8 bases, leaving 18 bases between the germline ends. The CDR3 is made up of 14 amino acids. Germline loops: CDR1 SEHNR, CDR2 FQNEAQ (reference sequence). The CDR3 protein is CASSAEGRVPTQYF. The CDR3 DNA sequence: TGTGCCAGCAGCGCCGAGGGCAGGGTCCCAACCCAGTACTTC.

This clone was found a few times. The chain is built from TRBV15 and TRBJ2-3; 7 bases are shared with TRBD2. J was trimmed by 4 bases and V by 0 bases; bases with no gene match: 4. Germline CDR1 and CDR2: LNHNV and YYDKDF (reference sequence). CDR3 length equals 15 residues. As DNA, the CDR3 is TGTGCCACCAGCAGAGATCGTGCGGGGGCAGATACGCAGTATTTT. This translates into CATSRDRAGADTQYF. The full variable domain, rest sourced from reference TRBV15 and TRBJ2-3, is DAMVIQNPRYQVTQFGKPVTLSCSQTLNHNVMYWYQQKSSQAPKLLFHYYDKDFNNEADTPDNFQSRRPNTSFCFLDIRSPGLGDTAMYLCATSRDRAGADTQYFGPGTRLTVL.

The chain employs TRBV30 and TRBJ2-7; 7 positions match TRBD1. Germline CDR1 GTSNPN, CDR2 SVGIG (reference sequence). Trimming took 5 bases from V and 4 from J; bases not matched to a gene: 8. This CDR3 is built from 13 residues. The CDR3 is CAWGAGGLYEQYF. The CDR3 nucleotides are TGTGCCTGGGGGGCAGGGGGTTTGTACGAGCAGTACTTC.

V usage is TRBV7-6 and J usage is TRBJ2-7; 11 nucleotides match TRBD1. Germline-derived CDR1 and CDR2 are SGHVS and FNYEAQ. CDR3 length equals 14 residues. Losses at the gene ends were 3 bases for V and 6 bases for J; bases not matched to a gene: 4. CDR3 nucleotide sequence: TGTGCCAGCAGCTTCGGGACAGGGGGTTCCGAGCAGTACTTC. As protein: CASSFGTGGSEQYF.

In this sample, this clone turned up a few times. The chain couples TRBV27 to TRBJ1-2; possible D gene TRBD1, 5 bases. V shed 3 bases and J shed 5 bases, with 13 bases lying between them. The CDR3 has 14 amino acids. CDR1 MNHEY and CDR2 SMNVEV come from the germline V gene (reference sequence). Written as DNA, the CDR3 is TGTGCCAGCAGTTTCGGGGGACGGAAATATGGCTACACCTTC. Residues: CASSFGGRKYGYTF.

The genes are TRBV4-2 and TRBJ1-2; TRBD1 matches 9 bases. Losses at the gene ends were 0 bases for V and 3 bases for J; bases not matched to a gene: 11. Looked up from germline, CDR1 is LGHNA and CDR2 is YNFKEQ. CDR3 size: 18 residues. In nucleotides, the CDR3 is TGTGCCAGCAGCCAAGAAACCGGGACAGGGATTAGAGACTATGGCTACACCTTC. Its protein product is CASSQETGTGIRDYGYTF.

The chain links TRBV18 to TRBJ2-1, with 9 bases identical to TRBD2. CDR3 size: 16 residues. Per germline, CDR1 KGHSH and CDR2 LQKENI. With 0 bases clipped from V and 2 bases from J, the junction kept 2 bases outside the gene matches. This CDR3 reads CASSPPGGRAYNEQFF. The DNA for the CDR3 is TGTGCCAGCTCACCACCCGGCGGGAGGGCCTACAATGAGCAGTTCTTC. Complete variable domain (other parts from reference TRBV18 and TRBJ2-1): NAGVMQNPRHLVRRRGQEARLRCSPMKGHSHVYWYRQLPEEGLKFMVYLQKENIIDESGMPKERFSAEFPKEGPSILRIQQVVRGDSAAYFCASSPPGGRAYNEQFFGPGTRLTVL.

The chain carries TRBV5-6 and TRBJ1-2; 7 nucleotides align to TRBD1. The V segment lost 2 bases and the J segment 4 bases; nucleotides outside the gene matches: 11. The V gene's germline CDR1 is SGHDT and CDR2 YYEEEE. The CDR3 runs to 16 residues. The CDR3 DNA follows: TGTGCCAGCAGCTTCCAGGGGGAGCATCTCGGCTATGGCTACACCTTC. Its translation: CASSFQGEHLGYGYTF.